The rows below give T cell receptor beta chains drawn from one sample of a study of identical twins. From the 5' RACE reads, TCRdb called clonotypes with MiXCR, one entry per CDR3 protein. The sample shows 450,000 to 650,000 distinct CDR3 sequences, nearly 10% of them seen only once. The same sample was also studied in work on yellow fever vaccine responses in identical twins.

The sample taken for sequencing was PBMCs. Source of these receptors: a woman between 18 and 29 years old in good health. The CDR3 runs from the conserved cysteine through the conserved F or W. The order of the fields is CDR3 protein, CDR3 DNA, J gene, V gene, CDR3 length, clone size, D gene. The D gene is left open where the match is weak. Clone sizes are given selectively: once, few, many, or a class where the clone is expanded.

CDR3aa: CASSRTSGSYNEQFF; CDR3nt: TGCGCCAGCAGCCGGACTAGCGGGAGCTACAATGAGCAGTTCTTC; j_gene: TRBJ2-1; v_gene: TRBV4-3; len: 15; abundance: many; d_gene: TRBD2
CDR3aa: CATSRVRGSSYEQYF; CDR3nt: TGTGCCACCAGCAGAGTTCGGGGAAGCTCCTACGAGCAGTACTTC; j_gene: TRBJ2-7; v_gene: TRBV15; len: 15; abundance: few; d_gene: NA
CDR3aa: CASSLGPTSGEKLFF; CDR3nt: TGTGCCAGCAGCTTAGGACCGACTTCGGGCGAAAAACTGTTTTTT; j_gene: TRBJ1-4; v_gene: TRBV7-6; len: 15; abundance: NA; d_gene: NA
CDR3aa: CSAAVRASSYEQYF; CDR3nt: TGCAGCGCCGCGGTGCGGGCGAGCTCCTACGAGCAGTACTTC; j_gene: TRBJ2-7; v_gene: TRBV29-1; len: 14; abundance: many; d_gene: NA
CDR3aa: CASSYSHTGPYSNQPQHF; CDR3nt: TGTGCCAGCAGTTACTCCCACACAGGACCTTATAGCAATCAGCCCCAGCATTTT; j_gene: TRBJ1-5; v_gene: TRBV6-2/TRBV6-3; len: 18; abundance: many; d_gene: NA
CDR3aa: CASSSTSGHTDTQYF; CDR3nt: TGTGCCAGCAGCTCGACTAGCGGTCACACAGATACGCAGTATTTT; j_gene: TRBJ2-3; v_gene: TRBV3-1; len: 15; abundance: NA; d_gene: TRBD2
CDR3aa: CAISEPEVGQGNFPDTQYF; CDR3nt: TGTGCCATCAGTGAGCCAGAGGTCGGACAGGGAAATTTTCCAGATACGCAGTATTTT; j_gene: TRBJ2-3; v_gene: TRBV10-3; len: 19; abundance: many; d_gene: TRBD1
CDR3aa: CASSLWASSYNEQFF; CDR3nt: TGTGCCAGCAGTTTATGGGCCAGCTCCTACAATGAGCAGTTCTTC; j_gene: TRBJ2-1; v_gene: TRBV27; len: 15; abundance: NA; d_gene: NA
CDR3aa: CASSPSGSANTQYF; CDR3nt: TGTGCCAGCAGTCCTAGCGGGAGCGCGAATACGCAGTATTTT; j_gene: TRBJ2-3; v_gene: TRBV6-2/TRBV6-3; len: 14; abundance: NA; d_gene: TRBD2
CDR3aa: CASSPLAGVNEQYF; CDR3nt: TGTGCCAGCAGCCCTCTAGCGGGAGTCAACGAGCAGTACTTC; j_gene: TRBJ2-7; v_gene: TRBV4-2; len: 14; abundance: NA; d_gene: TRBD2
CDR3aa: CASSPQVLAKNIQYF; CDR3nt: TGTGCCAGTAGTCCTCAAGTCCTAGCCAAAAACATTCAGTACTTC; j_gene: TRBJ2-4; v_gene: TRBV19; len: 15; abundance: few; d_gene: NA
CDR3aa: CASRRTSGGLAGGNEQFF; CDR3nt: TGTGCCAGTAGGAGGACTAGCGGAGGCCTCGCGGGTGGTAATGAGCAGTTCTTC; j_gene: TRBJ2-1; v_gene: TRBV19; len: 18; abundance: NA; d_gene: TRBD2
CDR3aa: CASSLLGQGDTGELFF; CDR3nt: TGTGCCAGCAGCTTGCTGGGACAGGGGGACACCGGGGAGCTGTTTTTT; j_gene: TRBJ2-2; v_gene: TRBV5-5; len: 16; abundance: many; d_gene: TRBD1
CDR3aa: CASSLDPVYEQYF; CDR3nt: TGCGCCAGCAGCTTGGATCCGGTCTACGAGCAGTACTTC; j_gene: TRBJ2-7; v_gene: TRBV5-1; len: 13; abundance: few; d_gene: NA
CDR3aa: CASSLAPGTGSYEQYF; CDR3nt: TGTGCCAGCAGCTTAGCGCCCGGGACAGGGAGCTACGAGCAGTACTTC; j_gene: TRBJ2-7; v_gene: TRBV7-2; len: 16; abundance: many; d_gene: TRBD1
CDR3aa: CASSDTRGPFRNEQFF; CDR3nt: TGTGCCAGCAGTGACACGCGGGGGCCCTTCAGGAATGAGCAGTTCTTC; j_gene: TRBJ2-1; v_gene: TRBV25-1; len: 16; abundance: NA; d_gene: NA
CDR3aa: CASRRGGTDTQYF; CDR3nt: TGTGCCAGCAGGCGCGGGGGGACAGATACGCAGTATTTT; j_gene: TRBJ2-3; v_gene: TRBV5-6; len: 13; abundance: many; d_gene: TRBD2
CDR3aa: CASSEFGADEELFF; CDR3nt: TGTGCCAGCAGTGAATTCGGGGCAGATGAGGAGCTGTTTTTT; j_gene: TRBJ2-2; v_gene: TRBV6-1; len: 14; abundance: NA; d_gene: NA
CDR3aa: CASSLKAHTTGELFF; CDR3nt: TGTGCCAGCAGCTTGAAAGCACATACCACCGGGGAGCTGTTTTTT; j_gene: TRBJ2-2; v_gene: TRBV5-5; len: 15; abundance: NA; d_gene: NA
CDR3aa: CASSLAPRVGNQPQHF; CDR3nt: TGTGCCAGCAGTTTAGCACCCCGGGTCGGGAATCAGCCCCAGCATTTT; j_gene: TRBJ1-5; v_gene: TRBV28; len: 16; abundance: few; d_gene: NA
CDR3aa: CASSLDRVTQPQHF; CDR3nt: TGTGCCAGCAGCTTGGACAGGGTTACTCAGCCCCAGCATTTT; j_gene: TRBJ1-5; v_gene: TRBV7-2; len: 14; abundance: NA; d_gene: TRBD1
CDR3aa: CASSLGDRGWSDEQYF; CDR3nt: TGTGCCAGCAGCTTAGGGGACAGGGGATGGAGCGACGAGCAGTACTTC; j_gene: TRBJ2-7; v_gene: TRBV7-6; len: 16; abundance: few; d_gene: TRBD1
CDR3aa: CASSLGQGFEKLFF; CDR3nt: TGTGCCAGCAGCCTAGGACAGGGCTTTGAAAAACTGTTTTTT; j_gene: TRBJ1-4; v_gene: TRBV5-6; len: 14; abundance: NA; d_gene: TRBD1
CDR3aa: CASSLSERGEQFF; CDR3nt: TGCGCCAGCAGCTTGTCGGAAAGGGGTGAGCAGTTCTTC; j_gene: TRBJ2-1; v_gene: TRBV5-1; len: 13; abundance: few; d_gene: NA
CDR3aa: CASSPGLDNYEQYF; CDR3nt: TGTGCCAGCAGCCCAGGACTAGATAACTACGAGCAGTACTTC; j_gene: TRBJ2-7; v_gene: TRBV5-6; len: 14; abundance: NA; d_gene: TRBD2
CDR3aa: CASSLGGTATNEKLFF; CDR3nt: TGTGCCAGCAGCTTGGGGGGGACAGCTACTAATGAAAAACTGTTTTTT; j_gene: TRBJ1-4; v_gene: TRBV5-4; len: 16; abundance: many; d_gene: TRBD1
CDR3aa: CASSLEGNTEAFF; CDR3nt: TGTGCCAGCAGCTTAGAGGGGAACACTGAAGCTTTCTTT; j_gene: TRBJ1-1; v_gene: TRBV12-3/TRBV12-4; len: 13; abundance: many; d_gene: NA
CDR3aa: CSPSSGGRAHQPYEQYF; CDR3nt: TGCAGCCCTTCAAGCGGCGGGAGGGCCCATCAACCCTACGAGCAGTACTTC; j_gene: TRBJ2-7; v_gene: TRBV29-1; len: 17; abundance: NA; d_gene: TRBD2
CDR3aa: CATSAADGNYGYTF; CDR3nt: TGTGCCACCAGTGCGGCGGATGGGAACTATGGCTACACCTTC; j_gene: TRBJ1-2; v_gene: TRBV24-1; len: 14; abundance: many; d_gene: NA
CDR3aa: CASSEGSLATSPLHF; CDR3nt: TGTGCCAGCAGTGAAGGTTCTTTGGCCACATCACCCCTCCACTTT; j_gene: TRBJ1-6; v_gene: TRBV6-1; len: 15; abundance: NA; d_gene: NA
CDR3aa: CASSLESGGYNEQFF; CDR3nt: TGCGCCAGCAGCTTGGAGAGCGGGGGATACAATGAGCAGTTCTTC; j_gene: TRBJ2-1; v_gene: TRBV5-1; len: 15; abundance: NA; d_gene: TRBD2